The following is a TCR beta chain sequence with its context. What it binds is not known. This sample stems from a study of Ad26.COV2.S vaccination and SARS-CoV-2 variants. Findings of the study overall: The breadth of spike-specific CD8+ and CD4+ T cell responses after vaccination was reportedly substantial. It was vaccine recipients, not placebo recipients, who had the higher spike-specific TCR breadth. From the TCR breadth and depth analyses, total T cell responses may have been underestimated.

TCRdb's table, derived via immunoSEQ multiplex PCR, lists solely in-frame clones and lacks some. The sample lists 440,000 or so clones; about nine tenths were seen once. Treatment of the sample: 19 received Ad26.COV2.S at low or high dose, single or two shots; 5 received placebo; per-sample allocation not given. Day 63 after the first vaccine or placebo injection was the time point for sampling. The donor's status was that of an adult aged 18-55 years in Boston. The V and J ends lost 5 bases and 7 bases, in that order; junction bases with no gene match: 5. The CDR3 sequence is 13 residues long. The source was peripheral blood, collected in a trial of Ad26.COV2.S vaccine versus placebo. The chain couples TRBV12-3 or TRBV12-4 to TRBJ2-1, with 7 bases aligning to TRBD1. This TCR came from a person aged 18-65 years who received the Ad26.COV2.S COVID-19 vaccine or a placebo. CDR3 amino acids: CASSAPGQNEQFF. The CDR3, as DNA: TGTGCCAGCAGTGCGCCGGGACAGAATGAGCAGTTCTTC.